Reported below is one TCR beta chain. Library preparation (for TCRbeta) was performed with unique molecular identifiers. One entry per CDR3 protein, called by TCRdb with MiXCR from the PCR reads. There are hundreds of thousands of distinct CDR3 sequences in the sample; around 25% occur only once, and 4.5% to 5.5% lies in the top ten. This entry belongs to a study of T-cell reconstitution after alpha-beta-depleted transplantation in children. This TCR was sampled from a female patient aged 2-10 years who had a stem cell transplant for congenital amegakaryocytic thrombocytopenia, so the T cells may come from the graft donor. Material: PBMCs, mostly from graft donor cells, obtained 360 days after TCRalphabeta/CD19-depleted stem cell transplant.

CDR3 DNA sequence: TGTGCCAGCAGCTTGACAGGGGAATTGGGCGGGGAGCTGTTTTTT. Translating gives CASSLTGELGGELFF. The chain links TRBV7-2 to TRBJ2-2; 8 bases fit TRBD1. V shed 3 bases, J shed 7 bases, and the junction held 7 bases outside the gene matches. Germline-derived CDR1 and CDR2 are SGHTA and FQGNSA. CDR3 size: 15 residues.